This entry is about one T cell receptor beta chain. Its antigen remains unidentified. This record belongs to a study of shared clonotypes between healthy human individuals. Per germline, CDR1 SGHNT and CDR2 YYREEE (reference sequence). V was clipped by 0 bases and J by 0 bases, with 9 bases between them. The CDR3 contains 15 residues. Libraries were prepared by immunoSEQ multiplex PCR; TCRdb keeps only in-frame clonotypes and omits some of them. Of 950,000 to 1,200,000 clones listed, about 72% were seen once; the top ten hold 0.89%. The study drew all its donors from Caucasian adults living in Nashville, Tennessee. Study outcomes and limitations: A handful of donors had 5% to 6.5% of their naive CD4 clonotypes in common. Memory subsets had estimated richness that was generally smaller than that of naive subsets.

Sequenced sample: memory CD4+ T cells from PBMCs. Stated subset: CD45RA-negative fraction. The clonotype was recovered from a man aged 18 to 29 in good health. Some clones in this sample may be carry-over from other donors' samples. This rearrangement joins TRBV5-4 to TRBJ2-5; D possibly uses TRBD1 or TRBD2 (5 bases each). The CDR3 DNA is TGTGCCAGCAGCTTGGCCGGGACCTACCAAGAGACCCAGTACTTC. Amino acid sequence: CASSLAGTYQETQYF.